A single sample is the source of the 21 T cell receptor beta chains below, sequenced in a study of identical twins. TCRdb recomputed calls from the 5' RACE reads with MiXCR, one row per CDR3 protein. The sample comprises a few hundred thousand distinct CDR3 sequences, about a fifth of which are singletons, and approximately 12% rests with the top ten. The sequencing sample was made of naive T cells sorted from blood. The receptors stem from a man between 45 and 60 years old in good health.

This clonotype was recorded many times. The chain joins TRBV4-2 to TRBJ1-2; 8 positions agree with TRBD1. V was clipped by 7 bases and J by 7 bases; unmatched bases: 20. Germline V CDR1 and CDR2: LGHNA, YNFKEQ. There are 17 residues in the CDR3. The DNA of the CDR3 is TGTGCCAGCACCGACCTACAGGGGGGACAGGCATTTGGTGGCTACACCTTC. This encodes CASTDLQGGQAFGGYTF.

The J gene is TRBJ2-1, the V gene TRBV9, with 13 bases that match TRBD2. V gave up 0 bases and J gave up 9 bases; unmatched junction bases: 6. Looked up from germline, CDR1 is SGDLS and CDR2 is YYNGEE. The CDR3 covers 16 residues. CDR3 residues: CASSVAGTSGMGEQFF. The DNA of the CDR3 is TGTGCCAGCAGCGTAGCCGGGACTAGCGGGATGGGTGAGCAGTTCTTC.

In this sample, this clonotype turned up a few times. The chain uses TRBV4-3 and TRBJ1-2, with D uncertain. CDR3 length: 15 amino acids. Germline V gene sequence: CDR1 LGHNA, CDR2 YSLEER. V was shortened by 0 bases and J by 8 bases, with 16 bases between the two germline ends. The CDR3 protein is CASSQEVGAPRGYTF. The DNA for the CDR3 is TGCGCCAGCAGCCAAGAGGTCGGAGCCCCGAGGGGCTACACCTTC.

The chain combines TRBV6-1 with TRBJ2-5; TRBD1 might be the D (5 bases). Germline CDR1 and CDR2: MNHNS and SASEGT. The CDR3 runs 15 residues. Trimming shortened V by 6 bases and J by 5 bases, and 19 bases separated the two germline ends. Here the CDR3 reads CASRAEMGSGETQYF. In DNA, the CDR3 is TGTGCCAGCAGGGCCGAGATGGGATCAGGGGAGACCCAGTACTTC.

This sequence joins TRBV18 and TRBJ2-2; D uncertain. CDR3 length: 12 residues. CDR1 is KGHSH, CDR2 LQKENI, per germline. Trimming removed 8 bases from V and 2 bases from J, with 6 bases in between. DNA of the CDR3: TGTGCCAGCACAGTTAACACCGGGGAGCTGTTTTTT. Translating gives CASTVNTGELFF.

This clonotype was recorded a few times. The CDR3 is CASSFPSGGIETQYF. The CDR3 nucleotides read TGTGCCAGCAGCTTCCCATCCGGGGGAATTGAGACCCAGTACTTC. The chain recombines TRBV7-2 with TRBJ2-5, with D maybe TRBD2 (6 bases). The CDR3 is 15 amino acids. The ends were cut back, 3 bases at V and 5 bases at J, with 16 bases in the middle. Germline-derived CDR1 and CDR2 are SGHTA and FQGNSA.

This rearrangement joins TRBV6-2 or TRBV6-3 to TRBJ1-1, with TRBD1 identical over 8 bases. This CDR3 contains 13 residues. Losses at the gene ends were 6 bases for V and 5 bases for J; bases not matched to a gene: 5. Germline CDR1 reads MNHEY; CDR2 reads SVGEGT. DNA of the CDR3: TGTGCCAGCAGGCTCGGACAGGGTACTGAAGCTTTCTTT. Translated: CASRLGQGTEAFF.

This clonotype was seen only a few times. This chain uses TRBV19 with TRBJ1-1; tentative D call: TRBD1 (5 bases). The ends were cut back, 3 bases at V and 0 bases at J, with 8 bases in the middle. Per the germline V gene, CDR1 is LNHDA and CDR2 is SQIVND (reference sequence). The CDR3 totals 14 residues. CDR3 residues: CASSMGPLNTEAFF. DNA of the CDR3: TGTGCCAGTAGTATGGGACCCTTGAACACTGAAGCTTTCTTT. The full variable domain, completed using reference TRBV19 and TRBJ1-1, is DGGITQSPKYLFRKEGQNVTLSCEQNLNHDAMYWYRQDPGQGLRLIYYSQIVNDFQKGDIAEGYSVSREKKESFPLTVTSAQKNPTAFYLCASSMGPLNTEAFFGQGTRLTVV.

This clonotype was counted a few times. The chain recombines TRBV30 with TRBJ2-4; TRBD1 aligns across 8 bases. CDR1 is GTSNPN, CDR2 SVGIG, per germline (reference sequence). V dropped 0 bases and J dropped 9; count of bases not matched to a gene: 10. The CDR3 totals 15 residues. The CDR3 DNA follows: TGTGCCTGGAGTGTATCCCTCCGACAGGGGACCATTCAGTACTTC. Translated: CAWSVSLRQGTIQYF.

The V and J genes are TRBV7-2 and TRBJ2-2, with no clear D. This CDR3 comprises 13 residues. V gave up 1 base and J gave up 6 bases, with 6 bases separating them. Germline V gene data show CDR1 as SGHTA and CDR2 as FQGNSA. The DNA for the CDR3 is TGTGCCAGCAGCTTAGTATCGGCCGGGGAGCTGTTTTTT. This translates into CASSLVSAGELFF.

V usage is TRBV12-3 or TRBV12-4 and J usage is TRBJ2-1; possibly TRBD1 for D (6 bases). The CDR3 is 16 amino acids. V was shortened by 6 bases and J by 2 bases, with 17 bases between the two germline ends. CDR3 sequence (DNA): TGTGCCAGCAGGCCACAGGGATTGAGCCCCTACAATGAGCAGTTCTTC. This gives the protein CASRPQGLSPYNEQFF.

This clonotype was counted many times. CDR3 DNA sequence: TGTGCCAGCAGTTTTGCTGGACCCTACGAGCAGTACTTC. As protein: CASSFAGPYEQYF. V and J are TRBV12-3 or TRBV12-4 and TRBJ2-7; D is unresolved. Trimming stripped 3 bases from V and 2 bases from J, with 8 bases between. The length of the CDR3 is 13 residues.

This clonotype came up many times. The rearrangement uses TRBV5-1 and TRBJ2-1, with 8 bases aligning to TRBD1. The V gene end was trimmed by 4 bases and the J gene end by 10 bases; junction bases not matched to a gene: 7. There are 13 residues in the CDR3. Germline CDR1 is SGHRS and CDR2 is YFSETQ. The CDR3 spells CASSVQGGKEQFF. The CDR3 bases are TGCGCCAGCAGCGTACAGGGGGGAAAAGAGCAGTTCTTC.

This clonotype was detected many times. The chain links TRBV27 to TRBJ2-3, with 8 bases fitting TRBD1. Germline lookup yields CDR1 MNHEY and CDR2 SMNVEV (reference sequence). CDR3 size: 14 residues. V trimming: 9 bases; J trimming: 2 bases; junction bases outside the gene matches: 7. CDR3 sequence (DNA): TGTGCCAGTAACAGGGGGGATGTCACAGATACGCAGTATTTT. Protein product: CASNRGDVTDTQYF.

V usage is TRBV27 and J usage is TRBJ2-7, with 7 bases lining up with TRBD1. The J segment lost 1 base and the V segment lost 4 bases, leaving 7 bases of the junction unmatched. The CDR3 length is 15 residues. The germline V gene has CDR1 MNHEY and CDR2 SMNVEV (reference sequence). CDR3 amino acids: CASSSMTGLSYEQYF. DNA for the CDR3: TGTGCCAGCAGTTCTATGACAGGGCTGTCCTACGAGCAGTACTTC.

This clonotype was picked up many times. J is TRBJ2-1 and V is TRBV7-2, with 7 nucleotides matching TRBD1. J gave up 4 bases and V 4 bases, and 10 bases lay outside the gene matches. The CDR3 contains 16 residues. The germline V gene encodes CDR1 SGHTA and CDR2 FQGNSA. This CDR3 reads CASSYNGGQAYNEQFF. CDR3 DNA sequence: TGTGCCAGCAGCTATAATGGTGGACAGGCATACAATGAGCAGTTCTTC.

The chain links TRBV20-1 to TRBJ2-1, with D hard to call. Germline V lookup: CDR1 DFQATT, CDR2 SNEGSKA (reference sequence). Trimming cost V 6 bases and J 2 bases, with 17 bases left between them. This CDR3 is built from 15 residues. This CDR3 reads CSAKAARNPYNEQFF. CDR3 coding DNA: TGCAGTGCAAAGGCGGCTAGAAACCCCTACAATGAGCAGTTCTTC.

This chain joins TRBV29-1 and TRBJ2-3; 7 nucleotides match TRBD1. This CDR3 has 14 residues. Trimming at V came to 8 bases and at J to 6 bases, leaving 14 bases not matched to a gene. CDR1 and CDR2 (germline): SQVTM, ANQGSEA. The CDR3 protein is CSTSDRAVADTQYF. CDR3 DNA sequence: TGCAGCACAAGCGACAGGGCCGTCGCGGATACGCAGTATTTT.

DNA of the CDR3: TGCGCCAGCAGCTTGAACACAGGGCCCTCTGGAAACACCATATATTTT. This gives the protein CASSLNTGPSGNTIYF. V usage is TRBV5-1 and J usage is TRBJ1-3, with D possibly TRBD1 on 6 matching bases. Between the trimmed V and J ends, which lost 1 base and 0 bases, there was a span of 11 bases. Per the germline V gene, CDR1 is SGHRS and CDR2 is YFSETQ. There are 16 residues in the CDR3.

This clonotype has at least ten counts. The junction shows a germline mismatch at one end, possibly a read error. The chain combines TRBV10-3 with TRBJ2-2, with 10 bases aligning to TRBD1. The length of the CDR3 is 14 residues. Germline V gene data show CDR1 as ENHRY and CDR2 as SYGVKD. The CDR3 sequence is CATRQGANTGELFF. CDR3 DNA sequence: TGTGCCACCCGACAGGGGGCGAATACCGGGGAGCTGTTTTTT.

Many counts were recorded for this clonotype. The V and J genes are TRBV12-3 or TRBV12-4 and TRBJ1-5, with D unresolved. CDR3 length equals 14 residues. Deletions cut 3 bases from V and 1 base from J, with 7 bases between. DNA for the CDR3: TGTGCCAGCAGTTTTACAGCCAGCAATCAGCCCCAGCATTTT. Translating gives CASSFTASNQPQHF.